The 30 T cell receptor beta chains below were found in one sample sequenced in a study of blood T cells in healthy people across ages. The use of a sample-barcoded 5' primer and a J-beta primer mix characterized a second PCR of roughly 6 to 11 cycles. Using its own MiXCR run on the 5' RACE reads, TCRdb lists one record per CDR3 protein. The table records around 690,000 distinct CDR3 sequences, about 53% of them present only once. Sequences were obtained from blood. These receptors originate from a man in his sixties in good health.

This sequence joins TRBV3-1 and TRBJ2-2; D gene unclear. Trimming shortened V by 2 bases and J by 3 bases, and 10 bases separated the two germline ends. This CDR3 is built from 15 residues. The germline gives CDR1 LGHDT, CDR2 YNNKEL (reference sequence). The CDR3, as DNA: TGTGCCAGCAGCCAACGCACAGCTTACACCGGGGAGCTGTTTTTT. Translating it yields CASSQRTAYTGELFF.

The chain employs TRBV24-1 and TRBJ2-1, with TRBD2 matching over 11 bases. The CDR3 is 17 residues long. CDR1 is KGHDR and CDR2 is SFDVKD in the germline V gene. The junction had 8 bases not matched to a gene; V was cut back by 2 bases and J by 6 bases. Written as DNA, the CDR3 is TGTGCCACCAGTGATTCGCCTACTAGCGGGGGACCCAATGAGCAGTTCTTC. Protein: CATSDSPTSGGPNEQFF.

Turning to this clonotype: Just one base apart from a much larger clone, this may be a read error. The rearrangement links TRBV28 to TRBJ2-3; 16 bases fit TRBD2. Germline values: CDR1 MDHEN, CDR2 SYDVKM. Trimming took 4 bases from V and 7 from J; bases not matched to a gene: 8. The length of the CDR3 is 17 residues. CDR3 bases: TGTGCCAGCAGTTCCGGGACTAGCGGGGGGGCGAGAAATACGCAGTATTTT. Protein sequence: CASSSGTSGGARNTQYF.

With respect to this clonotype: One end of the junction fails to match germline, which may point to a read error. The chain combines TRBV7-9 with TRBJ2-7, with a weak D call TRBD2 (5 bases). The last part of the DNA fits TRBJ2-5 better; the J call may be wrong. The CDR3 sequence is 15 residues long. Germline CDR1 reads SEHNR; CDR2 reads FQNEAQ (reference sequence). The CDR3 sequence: CASSLASFSQETQYF. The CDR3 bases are TGTGCCAGCAGTTTAGCGTCTTTTTCTCAAGAGACCCAGTACTTC.

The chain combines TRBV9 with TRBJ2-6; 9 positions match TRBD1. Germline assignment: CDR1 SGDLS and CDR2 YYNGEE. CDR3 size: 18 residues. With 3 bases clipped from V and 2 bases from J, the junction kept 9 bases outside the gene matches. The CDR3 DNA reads TGTGCCAGCAGCGCGCGCACAGGGGGCCAAGCTGGGGCCAACGTCCTGACTTTC. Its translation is CASSARTGGQAGANVLTF. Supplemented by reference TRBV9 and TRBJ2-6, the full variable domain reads DSGVTQTPKHLITATGQRVTLRCSPRSGDLSVYWYQQSLDQGLQFLIQYYNGEERAKGNILERFSAQQFPDLHSELNLSSLELGDSALYFCASSARTGGQAGANVLTFGAGSRLTVL.

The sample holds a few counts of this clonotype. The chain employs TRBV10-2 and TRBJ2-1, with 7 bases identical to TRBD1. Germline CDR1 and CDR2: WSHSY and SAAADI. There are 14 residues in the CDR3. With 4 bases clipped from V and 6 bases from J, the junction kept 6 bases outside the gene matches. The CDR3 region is CASSAGQASNEQFF. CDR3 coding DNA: TGCGCCAGCAGTGCCGGACAGGCCTCCAATGAGCAGTTCTTC.

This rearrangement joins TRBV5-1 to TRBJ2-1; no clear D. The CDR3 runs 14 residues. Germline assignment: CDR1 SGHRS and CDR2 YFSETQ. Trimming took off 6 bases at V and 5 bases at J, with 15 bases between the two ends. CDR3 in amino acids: CASKRSDGDNEQFF. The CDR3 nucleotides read TGCGCCAGCAAACGGTCAGATGGGGACAATGAGCAGTTCTTC.

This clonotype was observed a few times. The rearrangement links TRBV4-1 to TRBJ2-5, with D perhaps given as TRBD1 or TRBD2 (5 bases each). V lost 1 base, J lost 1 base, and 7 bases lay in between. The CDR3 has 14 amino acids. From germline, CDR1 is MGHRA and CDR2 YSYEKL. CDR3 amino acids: CASSQGGTQETQYF. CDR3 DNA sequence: TGCGCCAGCAGCCAAGGGGGGACCCAAGAGACCCAGTACTTC.

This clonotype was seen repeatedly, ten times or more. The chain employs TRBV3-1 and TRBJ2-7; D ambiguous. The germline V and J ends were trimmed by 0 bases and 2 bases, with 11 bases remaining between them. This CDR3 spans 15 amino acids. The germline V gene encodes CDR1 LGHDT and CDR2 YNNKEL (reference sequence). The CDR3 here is CASSQDSGWAYEQYF. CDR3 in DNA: TGTGCCAGCAGCCAAGATTCCGGGTGGGCCTACGAGCAGTACTTC.

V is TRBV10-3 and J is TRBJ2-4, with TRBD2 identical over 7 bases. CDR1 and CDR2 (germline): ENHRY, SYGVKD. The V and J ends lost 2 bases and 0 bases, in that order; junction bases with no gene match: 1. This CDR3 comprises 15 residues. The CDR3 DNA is TGTGCCATCAGTGAGCGGGGGGAAGCCAAAAACATTCAGTACTTC. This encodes CAISERGEAKNIQYF.

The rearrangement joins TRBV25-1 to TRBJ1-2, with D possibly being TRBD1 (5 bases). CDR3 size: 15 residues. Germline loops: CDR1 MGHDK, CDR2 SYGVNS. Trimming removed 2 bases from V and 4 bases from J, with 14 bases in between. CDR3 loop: CASSEEGSAFYGYTF. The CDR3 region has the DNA TGTGCCAGCAGTGAAGAGGGGTCTGCCTTCTATGGCTACACCTTC.

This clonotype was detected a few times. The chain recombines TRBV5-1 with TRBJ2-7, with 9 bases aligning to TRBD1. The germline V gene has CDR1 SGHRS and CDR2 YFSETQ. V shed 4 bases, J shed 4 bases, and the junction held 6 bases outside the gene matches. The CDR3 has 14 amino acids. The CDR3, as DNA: TGCGCCAGCAGCATCCGGGACAGGGCGTACGAGCAGTACTTC. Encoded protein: CASSIRDRAYEQYF. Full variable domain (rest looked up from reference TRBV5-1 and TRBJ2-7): KAGVTQTPRYLIKTRGQQVTLSCSPISGHRSVSWYQQTPGQGLQFLFEYFSETQRNKGNFPGRFSGRQFSNSRSEMNVSTLELGDSALYLCASSIRDRAYEQYFGPGTRLTVT.

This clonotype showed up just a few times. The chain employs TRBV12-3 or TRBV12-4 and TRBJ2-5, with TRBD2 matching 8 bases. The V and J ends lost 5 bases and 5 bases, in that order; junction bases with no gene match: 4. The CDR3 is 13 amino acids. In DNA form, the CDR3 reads TGTGCCAGCAGTCGGACTAGCTGGGAGACCCAGTACTTC. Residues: CASSRTSWETQYF.

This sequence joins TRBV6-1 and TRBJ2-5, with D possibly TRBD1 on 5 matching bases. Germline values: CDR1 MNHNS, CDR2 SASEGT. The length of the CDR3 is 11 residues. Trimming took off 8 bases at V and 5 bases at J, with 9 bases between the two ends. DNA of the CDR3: TGTGCCAGCCGGGCAGGGGAGACCCAGTACTTC. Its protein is CASRAGETQYF.

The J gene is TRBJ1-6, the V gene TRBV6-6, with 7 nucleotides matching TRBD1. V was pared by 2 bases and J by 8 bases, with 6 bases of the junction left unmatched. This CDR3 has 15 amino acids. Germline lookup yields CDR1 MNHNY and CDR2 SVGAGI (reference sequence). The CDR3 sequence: CASSYGTGVDSPLHF. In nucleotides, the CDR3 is TGTGCCAGCAGTTACGGCACAGGGGTGGATTCACCCCTCCACTTT.

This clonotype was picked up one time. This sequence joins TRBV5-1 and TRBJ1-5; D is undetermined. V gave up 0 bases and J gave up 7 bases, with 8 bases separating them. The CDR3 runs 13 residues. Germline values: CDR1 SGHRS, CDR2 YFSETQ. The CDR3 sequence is CASSLAGRQPQHF. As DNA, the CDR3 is TGCGCCAGCAGCTTGGCGGGTCGGCAGCCCCAGCATTTT.

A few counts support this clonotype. In nucleotides, the CDR3 is TGTGCCAGCAGCCCCGGTAGACCAGATACGCAGTATTTT. As protein: CASSPGRPDTQYF. The chain joins TRBV12-3 or TRBV12-4 to TRBJ2-3; no definite D call. With 6 bases removed from V and 4 bases from J, the gap between germline ends came to 11 bases. The CDR3 runs to 13 residues.

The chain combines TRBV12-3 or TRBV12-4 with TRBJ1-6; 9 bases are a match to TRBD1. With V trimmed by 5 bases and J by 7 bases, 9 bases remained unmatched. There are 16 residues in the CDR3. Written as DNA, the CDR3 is TGTGCCAGCAGTCGCCCCATACAGGGGGCAAATTCACCCCTCCACTTT. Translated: CASSRPIQGANSPLHF.

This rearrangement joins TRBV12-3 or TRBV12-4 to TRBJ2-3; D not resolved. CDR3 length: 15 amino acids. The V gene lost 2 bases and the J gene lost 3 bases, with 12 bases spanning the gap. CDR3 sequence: CASSLTALLTDTQYF. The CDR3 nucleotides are TGTGCCAGCAGTTTAACTGCCCTCCTAACAGATACGCAGTATTTT.

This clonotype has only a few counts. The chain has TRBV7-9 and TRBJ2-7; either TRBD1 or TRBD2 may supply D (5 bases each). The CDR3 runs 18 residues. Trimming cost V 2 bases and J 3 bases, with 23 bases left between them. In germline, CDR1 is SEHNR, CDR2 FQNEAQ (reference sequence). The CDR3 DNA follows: TGTGCCAGCAGCTTACCCTCCTCCGGGACCGTGGATTTCTACGAGCAGTACTTC. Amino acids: CASSLPSSGTVDFYEQYF. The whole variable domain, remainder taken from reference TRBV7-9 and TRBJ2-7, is DTGVSQNPRHKITKRGQNVTFRCDPISEHNRLYWYRQTLGQGPEFLTYFQNEAQLEKSRLLSDRFSAERPKGSFSTLEIQRTEQGDSAMYLCASSLPSSGTVDFYEQYFGPGTRLTVT.

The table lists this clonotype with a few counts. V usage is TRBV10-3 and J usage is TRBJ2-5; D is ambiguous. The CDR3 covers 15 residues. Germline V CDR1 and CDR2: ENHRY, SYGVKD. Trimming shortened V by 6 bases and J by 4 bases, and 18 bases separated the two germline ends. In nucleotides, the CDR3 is TGTGCCATCAGGAGGACGGACGCAGGTGTAGAGACCCAGTACTTC. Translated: CAIRRTDAGVETQYF.

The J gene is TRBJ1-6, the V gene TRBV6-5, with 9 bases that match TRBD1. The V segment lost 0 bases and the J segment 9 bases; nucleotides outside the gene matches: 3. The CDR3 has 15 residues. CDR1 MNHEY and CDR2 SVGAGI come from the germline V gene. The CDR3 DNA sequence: TGTGCCAGCAGTTACTCGGACAGGGGAGGTTCACCCCTCCACTTT. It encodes CASSYSDRGGSPLHF.

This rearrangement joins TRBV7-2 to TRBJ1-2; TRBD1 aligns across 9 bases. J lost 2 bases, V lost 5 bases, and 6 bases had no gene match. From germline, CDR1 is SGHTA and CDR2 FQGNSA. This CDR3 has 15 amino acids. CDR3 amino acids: CASSAPGQGNYGYTF. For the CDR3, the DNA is TGTGCCAGCAGCGCCCCCGGACAGGGGAACTATGGCTACACCTTC.

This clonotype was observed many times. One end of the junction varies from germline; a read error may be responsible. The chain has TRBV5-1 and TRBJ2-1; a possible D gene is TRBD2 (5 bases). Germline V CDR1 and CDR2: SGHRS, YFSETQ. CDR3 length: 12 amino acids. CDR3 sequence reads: CASSLAGNEQFF. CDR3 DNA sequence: TGTGCCAGCAGCTTGGCGGGCAATGAGCAGTTCTTC.

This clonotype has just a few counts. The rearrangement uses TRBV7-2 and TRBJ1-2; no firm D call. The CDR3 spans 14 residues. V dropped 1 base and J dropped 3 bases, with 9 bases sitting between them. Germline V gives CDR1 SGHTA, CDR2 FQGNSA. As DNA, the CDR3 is TGTGCCAGCAGCTTAGGAGAACAAGACTATGGCTACACCTTC. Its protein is CASSLGEQDYGYTF. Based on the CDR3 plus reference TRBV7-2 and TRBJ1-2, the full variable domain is GAGVSQSPSNKVTEKGKDVELRCDPISGHTALYWYRQSLGQGLEFLIYFQGNSAPDKSGLPSDRFSAERTGGSVSTLTIQRTQQEDSAVYLCASSLGEQDYGYTFGSGTRLTVV.

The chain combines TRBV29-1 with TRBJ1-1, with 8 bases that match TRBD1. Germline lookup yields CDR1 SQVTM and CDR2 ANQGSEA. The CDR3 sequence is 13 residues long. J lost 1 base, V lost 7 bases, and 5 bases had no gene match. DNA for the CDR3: TGCAGCGCCGGGGGACAGGCGAACACTGAAGCTTTCTTT. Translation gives CSAGGQANTEAFF.

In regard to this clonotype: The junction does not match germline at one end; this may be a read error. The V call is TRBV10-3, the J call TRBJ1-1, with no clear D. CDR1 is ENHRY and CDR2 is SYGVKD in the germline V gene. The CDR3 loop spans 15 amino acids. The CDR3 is CVISEGVTPIGEAFF. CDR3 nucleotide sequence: TGTGTCATCAGTGAGGGAGTCACGCCGATAGGTGAAGCTTTCTTT.

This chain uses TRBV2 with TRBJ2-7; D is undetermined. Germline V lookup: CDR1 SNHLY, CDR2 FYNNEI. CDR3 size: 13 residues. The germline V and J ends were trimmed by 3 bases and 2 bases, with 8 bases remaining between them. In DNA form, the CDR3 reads TGTGCCAGCAGTGAGGAACGAACCTACGAGCAGTACTTC. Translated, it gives CASSEERTYEQYF.

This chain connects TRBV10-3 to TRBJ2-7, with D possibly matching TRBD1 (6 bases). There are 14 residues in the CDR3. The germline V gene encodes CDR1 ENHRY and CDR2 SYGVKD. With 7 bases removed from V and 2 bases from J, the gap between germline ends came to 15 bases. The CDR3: CAINGGGQTYEQYF. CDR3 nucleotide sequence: TGTGCCATCAATGGGGGCGGGCAGACCTACGAGCAGTACTTC.

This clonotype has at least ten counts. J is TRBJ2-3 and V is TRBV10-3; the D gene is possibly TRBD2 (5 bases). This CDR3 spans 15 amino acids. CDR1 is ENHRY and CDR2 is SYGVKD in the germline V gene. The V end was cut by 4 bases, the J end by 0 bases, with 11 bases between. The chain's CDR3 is CAISGVSASTDTQYF. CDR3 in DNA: TGTGCCATCAGTGGGGTTAGCGCGAGCACAGATACGCAGTATTTT.